Detailed here is one TCR beta chain. Its specific antigen is unknown. Base qualities were left out, and no much larger clone turns up one base away. The source of the sample is a study of blood T cell repertoires in COVID-19 (dated by TCRdb to between 2020 and 2021). The study in broad terms: The collaborator samples originated in the United States, Italy and Spain and spanned the acute and convalescent phases of COVID-19. Where HLA class I and class II types were available, the types were taken from metadata supplied by the sample provider, not from assay-based typing. The sample metadata nearly always contained a de-identified subject ID, COVID-19 status, age in years and sex. A freely available public database, intended as a resource for researchers studying the immune response to SARS-CoV-2, is where the repertoires were released. Subjects who had been exposed to COVID-19, were actively infected with it, or had recovered from it provided the deeply sampled blood TCRbeta repertoires that made up the dataset. The samples were drawn from two sources: the first 160 participants of the ongoing ImmuneRACE study, and 950 to 1,500 subjects contributed by 6 global collaborators. The prospective study material was composed of cDNA or gDNA derived from T cells, B-cell-depleted T cells, or PBMCs. Overall results and qualifications from the work: The quantity of clinical and demographic metadata differed by source and by participant and was supplied without curation.

TCRbeta CDR3 regions were amplified from genomic DNA using the immunoSEQ Assay, a bias-controlled multiplex PCR. Processing in the source paper ran as follows. Nucleated cell counts per sample were estimated from amplification of reference gene primers within the assay. To quantify the absolute abundance of each unique TCRbeta CDR3 rearrangement, sequence reads were collapsed and filtered. For each sample, productive Simpson clonality was calculated by taking the square root of Simpson's diversity index across productive rearrangements. Not all clones reach the TCRdb copy of this immuneACCESS table, which keeps in-frame sequences only. Checked studies attribute under half of the gap to unresolved V genes and leave the rest unexplained. From that table come the V and J calls and clone size; the DNA was used to work out D and trimming. The sample table holds 200,000 to 300,000 clones, of which 85% to 90% were seen once. The ten largest clones capture roughly 1.4% of the sample.

Each collaborating institution followed its own protocols to collect whole blood in K2EDTA tubes. For TCRbeta analysis, collaborator samples were shipped as frozen whole blood, as isolated PBMCs, or as DNA extracted from either sample type. Trimming removed 4 bases from V and 3 bases from J, leaving 18 bases between the germline ends. For CDR1 and CDR2, the germline V gene lists MDHEN and SYDVKM. The CDR3 holds 16 amino acids from the cysteine to the phenylalanine. Only the CDR3 portion is preserved as DNA: 48 bases, with reading frame beginning at the first base. The V and J segments used are TRBV28 and TRBJ1-2, and the D gene may be TRBD1, 5 bases matching. The sample taken for sequencing was peripheral blood. This TCR derives from a man older than 75 with acute or convalescent COVID-19. The CDR3 protein sequence reads: CASSSLTARQDYGYTF. At the DNA level, the sequence is TGTGCCAGCAGTTCATTGACAGCTCGGCAGGACTATGGCTACACCTTC.